One TCR beta chain is described in this entry. What it recognizes is unknown. CDR1 ENHRY and CDR2 SYGVKD come from the germline V gene. The CDR3 consists of 17 residues. The V segment lost 3 bases and the J segment 2 bases; nucleotides outside the gene matches: 8. This sample stems from a study of response to subunit inactivated influenza vaccine. TCRdb re-called the RT-PCR reads through MiXCR, storing one row per CDR3 protein. The sample includes about 780,000 distinct CDR3 sequences, approximately 17% seen only once; the top ten take 11%. Study-level points and caveats: Each seasonal influenza vaccination recruits few new T cells, the authors suggested.

This specimen consisted of PBMCs from blood, obtained 4 to 6 days after vaccination. The V call is TRBV10-3, the J call TRBJ2-1; 9 bases are shared with TRBD2. The source is a man aged 45-65 years who received an inactivated influenza vaccine. CDR3 nucleotide sequence: TGTGCCATCAGTGATAGGGATGGGACTAGCACCTACAATGAGCAGTTCTTC. Its translation: CAISDRDGTSTYNEQFF.